The entry below gives a single T cell receptor beta chain sequence along with its context. No antigen is known for it. This sample was taken from a study of chemoradiotherapy in HPV16-positive cancers. Only in-frame clones appear in the TCRdb table, and some are missing; sequencing was by immunoSEQ multiplex PCR. This table has some 32,000 clones, approximately 88% appearing once. Over chemoradiotherapy, repertoires were sampled more than once. Study-wide results and caveats: For HPV16-positive patients, expanding HPV-responsive T cells associated with longer recurrence-free survival.

Germline values: CDR1 MRHNA, CDR2 SNTAGT. The CDR3 has 14 amino acids. Trimming removed 2 bases at V and 7 bases at J, with 14 bases between. The sequencing used blood, collected from a patient who underwent chemoradiotherapy. This receptor was taken from a human donor with HPV-associated anogenital cancer. The chain uses TRBV6-4 and TRBJ1-1; D gene uncertain. The CDR3 sequence is CASSDPFSGDEAFF. In DNA form, the CDR3 reads TGTGCCAGCAGTGACCCTTTCTCCGGAGATGAAGCTTTCTTT.